This T cell receptor beta chain was sequenced in a study of blood T cells in healthy people across ages. The CDR3 extends over 16 amino acids. Losses at the gene ends were 2 bases for V and 0 bases for J; bases not matched to a gene: 7. Germline V lookup: CDR1 DFQATT, CDR2 SNEGSKA (reference sequence). Primed by a sample-barcoded 5' primer and a J-beta primer mix, a second PCR proceeded for roughly 7 to 12 cycles. MiXCR was run by TCRdb on the 5' RACE reads, yielding one entry per CDR3 protein. The sample holds around 780,000 distinct CDR3 sequences, more than 25% seen once. This sample also appeared in a second study, on T cells of mothers and their children. That study adds: Sequencing returned over 8 million TCR beta CDR3 reads per mother and roughly 3 million per child.

Sequenced material: blood. V usage is TRBV20-1 and J usage is TRBJ2-1, with 7 bases fitting TRBD2. This sequence originates from a boy aged 10-17 years in good health. DNA for the CDR3: TGCAGTGCTAGAAATCCACTAGCGACCTCCTACAATGAGCAGTTCTTC. Translation: CSARNPLATSYNEQFF.